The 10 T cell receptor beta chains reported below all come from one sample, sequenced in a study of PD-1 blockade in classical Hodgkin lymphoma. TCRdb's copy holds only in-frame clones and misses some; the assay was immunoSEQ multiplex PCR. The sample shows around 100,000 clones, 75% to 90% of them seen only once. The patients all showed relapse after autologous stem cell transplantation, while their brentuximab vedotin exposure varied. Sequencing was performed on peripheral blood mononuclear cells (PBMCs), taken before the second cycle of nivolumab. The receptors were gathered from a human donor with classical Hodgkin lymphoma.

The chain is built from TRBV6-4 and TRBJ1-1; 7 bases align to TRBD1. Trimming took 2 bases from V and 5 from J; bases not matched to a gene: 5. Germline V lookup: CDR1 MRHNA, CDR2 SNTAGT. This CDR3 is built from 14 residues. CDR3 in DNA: TGTGCCAGCAGTGACCGGGACAGCAGTACTGAAGCTTTCTTT. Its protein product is CASSDRDSSTEAFF.

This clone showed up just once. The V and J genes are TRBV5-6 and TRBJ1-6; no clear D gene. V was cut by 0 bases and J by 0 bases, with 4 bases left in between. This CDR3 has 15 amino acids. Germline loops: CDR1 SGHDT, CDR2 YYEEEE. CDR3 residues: CASSLGGSYNSPLHF. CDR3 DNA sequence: TGTGCCAGCAGCTTGGGGGGCTCCTATAATTCACCCCTCCACTTT.

The CDR3 DNA reads as TGTGCCAGCAGCCACCGGACAGGGGCGGCCGTAACTGAAGCTTTCTTT. Its translation is CASSHRTGAAVTEAFF. This rearrangement joins TRBV7-8 to TRBJ1-1; 9 nucleotides agree with TRBD1. CDR3 size: 16 residues. J was trimmed by 5 bases and V by 5 bases; bases with no gene match: 12. Germline V gives CDR1 SGHVS, CDR2 FQNEAQ.

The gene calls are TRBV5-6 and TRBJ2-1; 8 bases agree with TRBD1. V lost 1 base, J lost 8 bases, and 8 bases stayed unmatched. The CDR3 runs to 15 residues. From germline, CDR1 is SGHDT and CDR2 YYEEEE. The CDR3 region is CASSLYWTGLHEQFF. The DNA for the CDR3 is TGTGCCAGCAGCTTGTATTGGACAGGGTTGCATGAGCAGTTCTTC. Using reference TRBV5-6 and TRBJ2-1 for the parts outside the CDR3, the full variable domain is DAGVTQSPTHLIKTRGQQVTLRCSPKSGHDTVSWYQQALGQGPQFIFQYYEEEERQRGNFPDRFSGHQFPNYSSELNVNALLLGDSALYLCASSLYWTGLHEQFFGPGTRLTVL.

CDR3 bases: TGTGCCAGTAGTCTCCTCGGGCAGAGTTTAGATACGCAGTATTTT. Protein product: CASSLLGQSLDTQYF. The chain carries TRBV19 and TRBJ2-3; D is uncertain. V lost 5 bases and J lost 5, with 17 bases in between. Per the germline V gene, CDR1 is LNHDA and CDR2 is SQIVND (reference sequence). This CDR3 has 15 amino acids.

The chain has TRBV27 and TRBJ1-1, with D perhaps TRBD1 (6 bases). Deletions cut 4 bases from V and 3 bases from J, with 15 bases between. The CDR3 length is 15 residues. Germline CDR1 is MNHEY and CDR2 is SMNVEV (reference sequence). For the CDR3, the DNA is TGTGCCAGCAGTTCTCTTACAGGGTACGACACTGAAGCTTTCTTT. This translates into CASSSLTGYDTEAFF.

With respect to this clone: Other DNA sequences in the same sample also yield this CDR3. The CDR3 loop reads CASRKQGYTEAFF. As DNA, the CDR3 is TGTGCCAGTCGGAAACAGGGGTACACTGAAGCTTTCTTT. The chain joins TRBV19 to TRBJ1-1, with 7 bases that match TRBD1. The CDR3 spans 13 residues. Germline trimming cut 8 bases from V and 3 bases from J; bases unmatched to any gene: 6. Germline CDR1 is LNHDA and CDR2 is SQIVND (reference sequence).

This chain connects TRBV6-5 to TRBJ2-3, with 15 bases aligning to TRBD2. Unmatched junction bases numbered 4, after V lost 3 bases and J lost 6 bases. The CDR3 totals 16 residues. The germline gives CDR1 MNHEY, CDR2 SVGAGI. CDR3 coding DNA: TGTGCCAGCAGTTATCGTGGACTAGCGGGGGGGGATACGCAGTATTTT. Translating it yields CASSYRGLAGGDTQYF.

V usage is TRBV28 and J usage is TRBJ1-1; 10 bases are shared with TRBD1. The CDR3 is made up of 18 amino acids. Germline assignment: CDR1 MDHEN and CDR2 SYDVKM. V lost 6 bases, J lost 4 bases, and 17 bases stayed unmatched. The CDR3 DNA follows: TGTGCCAGCAGGCCGGGACAGGGGCTTAAAGCCTCCGGCACTGAAGCTTTCTTT. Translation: CASRPGQGLKASGTEAFF.

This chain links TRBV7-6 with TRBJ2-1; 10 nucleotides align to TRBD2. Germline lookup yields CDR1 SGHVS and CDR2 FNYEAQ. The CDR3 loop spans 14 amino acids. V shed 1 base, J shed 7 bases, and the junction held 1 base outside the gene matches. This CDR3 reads CASSLGLAGNEQFF. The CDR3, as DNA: TGTGCCAGCAGCTTAGGACTAGCGGGTAATGAGCAGTTCTTC.